One sample yielded the 22 T cell receptor beta chains listed below, sequenced in a study of T cell responses to AZD1222 COVID-19 vaccine. Here immunoSEQ multiplex PCR was the method, and the copy in TCRdb shows in-frame clones only, minus some. Of 80,000 to 100,000 clones detected, about 86% appear once; the ten largest clones hold around a tenth. Sequencing used peripheral blood, obtained on day 0 of MenACWY control vaccination. These receptors were taken from an adult in good health.

This clone is a singleton in its sample. This chain connects TRBV28 to TRBJ2-5; possibly TRBD2 for D (6 bases). V lost 5 bases and J 4 bases, leaving 17 bases between the germline ends. The CDR3 length is 15 residues. Per the germline V gene, CDR1 is MDHEN and CDR2 is SYDVKM. The DNA for the CDR3 is TGTGCCAGCAGTCCTCCGGGCGGGGTCAGAGAGACCCAGTACTTC. Translating it yields CASSPPGGVRETQYF.

This clone was observed a single time. The V call is TRBV13, the J call TRBJ2-7; a possible D gene is TRBD1 (7 bases). This CDR3 is built from 15 residues. V gave up 1 base and J gave up 5 bases, with 15 bases separating them. Germline CDR1 is PRHDT and CDR2 is FYEKMQ (reference sequence). The CDR3: CASSLEPQGEDEQYF. CDR3 nucleotides: TGTGCCAGCAGCTTAGAGCCGCAGGGGGAGGACGAGCAGTACTTC. The full variable domain, with the rest looked up from reference TRBV13 and TRBJ2-7, is AAGVIQSPRHLIKEKRETATLKCYPIPRHDTVYWYQQGPGQDPQFLISFYEKMQSDKGSIPDRFSAQQFSDYHSELNMSSLELGDSALYFCASSLEPQGEDEQYFGPGTRLTVT.

This sequence joins TRBV11-3 and TRBJ2-1; 7 bases are shared with TRBD1. The CDR3 is 15 amino acids. The ends lost 1 base at V and 4 bases at J; junction bases unmatched: 4. From germline, CDR1 is SGHNT and CDR2 YENEEA. As DNA, the CDR3 is TGTGCCAGCAGCTTAGGGGACAGCGATTACAATGAGCAGTTCTTC. It encodes CASSLGDSDYNEQFF.

This chain connects TRBV5-6 to TRBJ1-5; unclear D gene. V dropped 0 bases and J dropped 3 bases, with 7 bases sitting between them. The V gene's germline CDR1 is SGHDT and CDR2 YYEEEE. The CDR3 extends over 14 amino acids. The CDR3: CASSLGGNNQPQHF. In nucleotides, the CDR3 is TGTGCCAGCAGCTTGGGAGGGAACAATCAGCCCCAGCATTTT.

The V and J genes are TRBV6-2 or TRBV6-3 and TRBJ1-1; 9 bases match TRBD1. The germline gives CDR1 MNHEY, CDR2 SVGEGT. The CDR3 sequence is 13 residues long. V lost 6 bases and J lost 3; bases outside the gene matches: 2. The CDR3 sequence: CASSWTGDTEAFF. In DNA form, the CDR3 reads TGTGCCAGCAGCTGGACAGGGGACACTGAAGCTTTCTTT.

The rearrangement uses TRBV19 and TRBJ2-4; tentative D call: TRBD1 (6 bases). The V and J ends lost 0 bases and 1 base respectively, with 16 bases between them. The germline V gene has CDR1 LNHDA and CDR2 SQIVND (reference sequence). This CDR3 comprises 18 residues. This chain's CDR3 is CASSIDAQGNWAKNIQYF. CDR3 DNA sequence: TGTGCCAGTAGTATAGATGCCCAGGGGAACTGGGCCAAAAACATTCAGTACTTC.

The chain couples TRBV12-5 to TRBJ2-7; 8 bases match TRBD1. From germline, CDR1 is LGHNT and CDR2 FRNRAP. V lost 6 bases to trimming and J lost 5 bases; unmatched junction nucleotides: 9. The CDR3 is 14 amino acids. In DNA, the CDR3 is TGTGCTAGTGGCCGTGACAGGGGAGCCCACGAGCAGTACTTC. As protein: CASGRDRGAHEQYF. Using reference TRBV12-5 and TRBJ2-7 for the parts outside the CDR3, the full variable domain is DARVTQTPRHKVTEMGQEVTMRCQPILGHNTVFWYRQTMMQGLELLAYFRNRAPLDDSGMPKDRFSAEMPDATLATLKIQPSEPRDSAVYFCASGRDRGAHEQYFGPGTRLTVT.

The V call is TRBV5-6, the J call TRBJ1-5; maybe TRBD1 (5 bases). Germline CDR1 reads SGHDT; CDR2 reads YYEEEE. V was clipped by 0 bases and J by 6 bases, with 13 bases between them. There are 15 residues in the CDR3. The CDR3 protein is CASSLGFIGGQPQHF. DNA for the CDR3: TGTGCCAGCAGCTTGGGTTTTATCGGGGGTCAGCCCCAGCATTTT.

This clone occurred a few times. The chain employs TRBV6-5 and TRBJ2-7; no definite D call. Germline CDR1 reads MNHEY; CDR2 reads SVGAGI. V lost 5 bases and J lost 4, with 12 bases in between. The length of the CDR3 is 13 residues. The DNA of the CDR3 is TGTGCCAGCAGTCTTACTTTACTTTACGAGCAGTACTTC. As protein: CASSLTLLYEQYF.

V usage is TRBV7-8 and J usage is TRBJ2-1; no definite D call. Trimming removed 5 bases at V and 0 bases at J, with 11 bases between. The CDR3 runs 15 residues. Per germline, CDR1 SGHVS and CDR2 FQNEAQ. CDR3 sequence (DNA): TGTGCCAGCAGCCCCCGAGGAAGCTCCTACAATGAGCAGTTCTTC. Translating gives CASSPRGSSYNEQFF.

This chain connects TRBV10-3 to TRBJ2-3; 7 bases are a match to TRBD2. CDR3 length: 17 amino acids. J was trimmed by 2 bases and V by 3 bases; bases with no gene match: 11. Germline assignment: CDR1 ENHRY and CDR2 SYGVKD. The CDR3 protein is CAISDHTSALDTDTQYF. In nucleotides, the CDR3 is TGTGCCATCAGTGACCATACTAGCGCACTTGACACAGATACGCAGTATTTT.

This chain uses TRBV7-9 with TRBJ2-1; TRBD2 aligns across 7 bases. Per germline, CDR1 SEHNR and CDR2 FQNEAQ (reference sequence). Trimming removed 5 bases from V and 7 bases from J; junction bases left unmatched: 20. The CDR3 loop spans 18 amino acids. Here the CDR3 reads CASSPRASGGPMGNEQFF. CDR3 sequence (DNA): TGTGCCAGCAGCCCCCGCGCTAGCGGCGGTCCTATGGGGAATGAGCAGTTCTTC. Based on the CDR3 plus reference TRBV7-9 and TRBJ2-1, the full variable domain is DTGVSQNPRHKITKRGQNVTFRCDPISEHNRLYWYRQTLGQGPEFLTYFQNEAQLEKSRLLSDRFSAERPKGSFSTLEIQRTEQGDSAMYLCASSPRASGGPMGNEQFFGPGTRLTVL.

The chain is built from TRBV5-4 and TRBJ1-2, with D possibly matching TRBD1 (5 bases). V was trimmed by 0 bases and J by 1 base, leaving 10 bases between them. This CDR3 contains 15 residues. The germline CDR1 and CDR2 sequences are SGHNT and YYREEE (reference sequence). CDR3 loop: CASSLAQGNNYGYTF. DNA for the CDR3: TGTGCCAGCAGCTTGGCTCAGGGCAATAACTATGGCTACACCTTC. Full variable domain (outside the CDR3, taken from reference TRBV5-4 and TRBJ1-2): ETGVTQSPTHLIKTRGQQVTLRCSSQSGHNTVSWYQQALGQGPQFIFQYYREEENGRGNFPPRFSGLQFPNYSSELNVNALELDDSALYLCASSLAQGNNYGYTFGSGTRLTVV.

This clone was observed once. This chain links TRBV6-5 with TRBJ2-2; D not resolved. The CDR3 is 13 amino acids. Germline CDR1 and CDR2: MNHEY and SVGAGI. The V end lost 3 bases, the J end lost 4 bases, and 6 bases lay between the germline ends. The CDR3 reads CASSYWGTGELFF. As DNA, the CDR3 is TGTGCCAGCAGTTATTGGGGCACCGGGGAGCTGTTTTTT.

The CDR3 nucleotides read TGTGCCATCAGTGAGTCCGGGAGCAGCTCAGGCAAAAACATTCAGTACTTC. The encoded protein is CAISESGSSSGKNIQYF. The V call is TRBV10-3, the J call TRBJ2-4, with D perhaps TRBD2 (6 bases). Germline CDR1 and CDR2: ENHRY and SYGVKD. The CDR3 covers 17 residues. Trimming took 0 bases from V and 3 from J, leaving 15 bases between them.

CDR3 amino acids: CASTEQETQYF. The CDR3 coding sequence is TGCGCCAGCACAGAACAAGAGACCCAGTACTTC. The J gene is TRBJ2-5, the V gene TRBV10-2; D is uncertain. Trimming took off 7 bases at V and 2 bases at J, with 5 bases between the two ends. From germline, CDR1 is WSHSY and CDR2 SAAADI. This CDR3 is 11 amino acids long.

The V gene is TRBV7-8, the J gene TRBJ2-7; D gene uncertain. Germline V gene data show CDR1 as SGHVS and CDR2 as FQNEAQ. Between the trimmed V and J ends, which lost 5 bases and 1 base, there was a span of 15 bases. The CDR3 extends over 15 amino acids. Here the CDR3 DNA reads TGTGCCAGCAGCCGCCTTTCCCAAAATTCCTACGAGCAGTACTTC. Its protein is CASSRLSQNSYEQYF.

This clone was observed a handful of times. The junction departs from the called germline gene at one end, perhaps through a read error. The J gene is TRBJ1-5, the V gene TRBV6-4; 9 bases align to TRBD1. The germline V gene has CDR1 MRHNA and CDR2 SNTAGT. CDR3 length: 16 residues. The CDR3 DNA sequence: TGTGCCAGCAGTGGCCGGGGACAGGGTAGCTATCAGCCCCAGCATTTT. It is translated as CASSGRGQGSYQPQHF.

The V gene is TRBV29-1, the J gene TRBJ1-4, with D possibly being TRBD1 (5 bases). This CDR3 has 13 residues. Germline loops: CDR1 SQVTM, CDR2 ANQGSEA. V gave up 7 bases and J gave up 8 bases, with 17 bases separating them. CDR3 DNA: TGCAGCGCCGTTGACAGAAGTGAAGAAAAACTGTTTTTT. Translated: CSAVDRSEEKLFF. Full variable domain (missing parts from reference TRBV29-1 and TRBJ1-4): SAVISQKPSRDICQRGTSLTIQCQVDSQVTMMFWYRQQPGQSLTLIATANQGSEATYESGFVIDKFPISRPNLTFSTLTVSNMSPEDSSIYLCSAVDRSEEKLFFGSGTQLSVL.

This clone was picked up one time. The chain employs TRBV12-5 and TRBJ2-7; D call uncertain. Trimming cost V 6 bases and J 3 bases, with 12 bases left between them. Germline V gene sequence: CDR1 LGHNT, CDR2 FRNRAP. This CDR3 comprises 13 residues. CDR3 in DNA: TGTGCTAGTGGGTCACTTTCGGGCTACGAGCAGTACTTC. Protein product: CASGSLSGYEQYF. Drawing the rest from reference TRBV12-5 and TRBJ2-7, the complete variable domain is DARVTQTPRHKVTEMGQEVTMRCQPILGHNTVFWYRQTMMQGLELLAYFRNRAPLDDSGMPKDRFSAEMPDATLATLKIQPSEPRDSAVYFCASGSLSGYEQYFGPGTRLTVT.

The chain recombines TRBV12-3 or TRBV12-4 with TRBJ1-3; D gene ambiguous. There are 13 residues in the CDR3. Trimming removed 0 bases from V and 4 bases from J, with 4 bases in between. CDR3 in amino acids: CASSLAAGNTIYF. Written as DNA, the CDR3 is TGTGCCAGCAGTTTAGCGGCGGGAAACACCATATATTTT.

This rearrangement joins TRBV30 to TRBJ1-2; D remains unclear. Per germline, CDR1 GTSNPN and CDR2 SVGIG (reference sequence). Trimming took off 3 bases at V and 4 bases at J, with 15 bases between the two ends. The CDR3 loop spans 14 amino acids. This CDR3 is CAWSHNSVGYGYTF. In nucleotides, the CDR3 is TGTGCCTGGAGCCATAATAGTGTAGGCTATGGCTACACCTTC.